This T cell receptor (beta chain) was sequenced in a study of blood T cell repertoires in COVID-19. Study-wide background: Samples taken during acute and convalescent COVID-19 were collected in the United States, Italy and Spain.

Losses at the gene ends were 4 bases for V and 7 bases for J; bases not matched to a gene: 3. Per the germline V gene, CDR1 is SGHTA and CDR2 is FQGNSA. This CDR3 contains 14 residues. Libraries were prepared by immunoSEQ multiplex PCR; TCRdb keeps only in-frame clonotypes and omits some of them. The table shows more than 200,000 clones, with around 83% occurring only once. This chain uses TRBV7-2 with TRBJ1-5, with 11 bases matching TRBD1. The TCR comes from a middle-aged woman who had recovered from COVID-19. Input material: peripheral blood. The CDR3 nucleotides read TGTGCCAGCAGCTCTGGGGACAGGGGGCAGCCCCAGCATTTT. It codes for CASSSGDRGQPQHF.